This T cell receptor beta chain was identified during a study of T cells in tuberculosis. Study summary: The T cells targeted glucose monomycolate, a mycobacterial lipid, via CD1B.

Remarks on this clone: Its antigen is undetermined.

From germline, CDR1 is SGHRS and CDR2 YFSETQ. This CDR3 has 15 residues. The V end lost 2 bases, the J end lost 1 base, and 9 bases lay between the germline ends. Assay: immunoSEQ multiplex PCR; the TCRdb copy retains only in-frame clones and omits some. Of 25,000 or so clones in the sample, around 91% were seen once. Points from the study as a whole: A GMM-specific repertoire classifier reached around 85% accuracy, AUROC 0.85 to 0.95.

This clonotype originated in a donor aged 10-29 years with latent tuberculosis or without tuberculosis infection. Sequencing input: PBMCs. V gene TRBV5-1 combines with J gene TRBJ2-2; weak D call: TRBD2 (6 bases). The CDR3 loop reads CASSFNGGNTGELFF. The CDR3 coding sequence is TGCGCCAGCAGCTTCAACGGGGGGAACACCGGGGAGCTGTTTTTT.